Listed below are T cell receptor beta chains from one sample, sequenced in a study of T cells in Graves' hyperthyroidism and ophthalmopathy. MiXCR, applied by TCRdb to the multiplex PCR reads, yields one record per CDR3 protein. The sample shows a few hundred thousand distinct CDR3 sequences, around 16% of them seen only once. The sample comprised blood. These receptors originate from a woman in her 30s with Graves' hyperthyroidism. The CDR3 runs from the conserved cysteine through the conserved F or W. A D gene is named only where the DNA matches it firmly. A clone size is listed for some rows: how often the clone was seen (once, few, many), or a class if it is expanded.

V,size,D,J,DNA,CDR3
TRBV15,NA,TRBD1,TRBJ2-5,TGTGCCACCAGCCAGGGGGCAGGAGGGGCTAGAGAGACCCAGTACTTC,CATSQGAGGARETQYF
TRBV10-3,many,TRBD2,TRBJ2-2,TGTGCCACGGTTCGGGGGGCGAACACCGGGGAGCTGTTTTTT,CATVRGANTGELFF
TRBV27,few,TRBD1,TRBJ1-4,TGTGCCAGCAGTTTACCCGGACAGGGGGGTTATGAAAAACTGTTTTTT,CASSLPGQGGYEKLFF
TRBV27,NA,NA,TRBJ2-7,TGTGCCAGCAGTTCAACAGGGAGAGGGACCTACGAGCAGTACTTC,CASSSTGRGTYEQYF
TRBV5-1,many,NA,TRBJ1-1,TGCGCCAGCAGCTTAAATTCGGGGGCTAACACTGAAGCTTTCTTT,CASSLNSGANTEAFF
TRBV7-9,NA,TRBD1,TRBJ1-1,TGTGCCAGCAGCTTACGCCAGAGGGGGCAAGCTTTCTTT,CASSLRQRGQAFF
TRBV7-2,many,TRBD2,TRBJ2-7,TGTGCCAGCACCGAAGCGGGAGTGGCCTACGAGCAGTACTTC,CASTEAGVAYEQYF
TRBV15,few,NA,TRBJ2-7,TGTGCCACCAGCAGAGATCTCCAGGGTAACTACTACGAGCAGTACTTC,CATSRDLQGNYYEQYF
TRBV20-1,many,NA,TRBJ2-7,TGCAGTGTGGTCACAGCCTACGAGCAGTACTTC,CSVVTAYEQYF
TRBV28,NA,NA,TRBJ2-3,TGTGCCAGCAGTTTGCCGGGAGATGGCACAGATACGCAGTATTTT,CASSLPGDGTDTQYF
TRBV3-1,many,NA,TRBJ2-1,TGTGCCAGCAGCCAAGAGTTTGCGGACACCAATGAGCAGTTCTTC,CASSQEFADTNEQFF
TRBV6-1,NA,NA,TRBJ2-1,TGTGCCAGCAGTGGGGAGCCGAATCCCTACAATGAGCAGTTCTTC,CASSGEPNPYNEQFF
TRBV29-1,few,NA,TRBJ2-7,TGCAGCGTTAACGGCGGCAGGGGCGGCCACGAGCAGTACTTC,CSVNGGRGGHEQYF
TRBV29-1,few,NA,TRBJ2-1,TGCAGCGGGAACTTCGACAGAAATGAGCAGTTCTTC,CSGNFDRNEQFF
TRBV27,many,NA,TRBJ2-3,TGTGCCAGCAGTTTAAGGCAGTACACAGATACGCAGTATTTT,CASSLRQYTDTQYF
TRBV18,many,NA,TRBJ1-3,TGTGCCAGCTCACCACCTGGGAGCTCTGGAAACACCATATATTTT,CASSPPGSSGNTIYF
TRBV19,few,TRBD2,TRBJ2-1,TGTGCCAGTAGTATGGAAATAGCGGGGCCATACAATGAGCAGTTCTTC,CASSMEIAGPYNEQFF
TRBV7-9,NA,NA,TRBJ2-3,TGTGCCAGCAGCTTGGTAGGGAGGACTAGCACAGATACGCAGTATTTT,CASSLVGRTSTDTQYF
TRBV6-2/TRBV6-3,NA,NA,TRBJ2-7,TGTGCCAGCAGCCGTACTCCATTCGAGCAGTACTTC,CASSRTPFEQYF
TRBV28,many,TRBD2,TRBJ2-3,TGTGCCAGCAGTTTAGGAGACGGCGGGAGTGAAGATACGCAGTATTTT,CASSLGDGGSEDTQYF
TRBV13,NA,TRBD1,TRBJ1-3,TGTGCCAGCAGCGCCACCAGGACAGGGGGCTCTACCTCTGGAAACACCATATATTTT,CASSATRTGGSTSGNTIYF
TRBV30,many,NA,TRBJ1-2,TGTGCCTGGAGTGTACTGCCACGGGGCCCTGGCTACACCTTC,CAWSVLPRGPGYTF